This T cell receptor beta chain was captured by sequencing in a study of T cell responses to AZD1222 COVID-19 vaccine. Method: immunoSEQ multiplex PCR; TCRdb's copy keeps in-frame clones and lacks some. The sample holds about 150,000 clones, over 75% seen once. Germline-derived CDR1 and CDR2 are DFQATT and SNEGSKA (reference sequence). The CDR3 is 11 amino acids. The V gene lost 3 bases and the J gene lost 2 bases, with 4 bases spanning the gap. Source: peripheral blood, taken on day 0 of AZD1222 vaccination. The chain uses TRBV20-1 and TRBJ2-5; D is ambiguous. The clonotype comes from an adult in good health. The CDR3 DNA reads TGCAGTGCTAGTACACAAGAGACCCAGTACTTC. Its protein product is CSASTQETQYF.